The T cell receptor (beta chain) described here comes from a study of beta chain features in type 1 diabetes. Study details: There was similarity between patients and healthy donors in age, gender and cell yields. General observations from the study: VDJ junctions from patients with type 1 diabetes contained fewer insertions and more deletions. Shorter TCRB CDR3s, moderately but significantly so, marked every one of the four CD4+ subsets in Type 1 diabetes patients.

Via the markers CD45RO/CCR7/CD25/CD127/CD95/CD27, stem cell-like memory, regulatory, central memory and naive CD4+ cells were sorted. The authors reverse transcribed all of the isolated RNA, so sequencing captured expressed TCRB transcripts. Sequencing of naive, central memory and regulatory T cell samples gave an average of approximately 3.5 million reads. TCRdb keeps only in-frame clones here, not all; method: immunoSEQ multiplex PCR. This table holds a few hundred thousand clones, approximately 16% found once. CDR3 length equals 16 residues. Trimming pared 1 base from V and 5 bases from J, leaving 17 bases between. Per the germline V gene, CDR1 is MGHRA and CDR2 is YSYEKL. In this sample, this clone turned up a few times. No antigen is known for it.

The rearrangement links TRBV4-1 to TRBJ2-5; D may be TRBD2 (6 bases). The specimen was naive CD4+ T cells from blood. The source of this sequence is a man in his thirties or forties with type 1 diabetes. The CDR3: CASSQGSGRVAETQYF. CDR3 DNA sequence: TGCGCCAGCAGCCAAGGATCCGGGAGAGTAGCCGAGACCCAGTACTTC.